These 5 T cell receptor beta chains were sequenced from one sample in a study of OX40 agonist ivuxolimab in advanced cancers. Sequencing was performed with immunoSEQ multiplex PCR; in TCRdb, only in-frame clones are kept and a portion is missing. The sample has approximately 77,000 clones, about nine tenths seen once; the top ten hold 1.5% to 2%. Sequences were derived from CD4+ or CD8+ T cells sorted from blood, sampled in a trial of the OX40 agonist ivuxolimab. These receptors all come from an adult with an advanced solid tumor such as melanoma, head and neck, liver or kidney cancer.

V usage is TRBV7-2 and J usage is TRBJ1-2; 7 nucleotides match TRBD1. Germline V lookup: CDR1 SGHTA, CDR2 FQGNSA. The CDR3 runs to 15 residues. The V segment lost 1 base and the J segment 4 bases; nucleotides outside the gene matches: 6. As DNA, the CDR3 is TGTGCCAGCAGCTTAGGGGAGGGGGCCCGCTATGGCTACACCTTC. Translation gives CASSLGEGARYGYTF.

This rearrangement joins TRBV19 to TRBJ2-3, with 10 bases fitting TRBD1. Per germline, CDR1 LNHDA and CDR2 SQIVND (reference sequence). There are 14 residues in the CDR3. V lost 6 bases and J lost 4; bases outside the gene matches: 4. This CDR3 reads CASSRDRGADTQYF. CDR3 DNA sequence: TGTGCCAGTAGCCGGGACAGGGGCGCAGATACGCAGTATTTT.

V gene TRBV18 combines with J gene TRBJ1-1; no firm D call. In germline, CDR1 is KGHSH, CDR2 LQKENI. V lost 4 bases to trimming and J lost 2 bases, with 11 bases between them. The CDR3 spans 14 residues. Written as DNA, the CDR3 is TGTGCCAGCTCACTCTCGGGCCCTAACACTGAAGCTTTCTTT. Amino acid sequence: CASSLSGPNTEAFF.

CDR3 nucleotides: TGTGCCAGCAGCACCGAGACGACAGGGGTCGAGCAGTACTTC. It codes for CASSTETTGVEQYF. The chain carries TRBV11-3 and TRBJ2-7, with 8 bases that match TRBD1. Germline CDR1 SGHNT, CDR2 YENEEA. Unmatched junction bases numbered 9, after V lost 5 bases and J lost 6 bases. The CDR3 totals 14 residues. Filled out from reference TRBV11-3 and TRBJ2-7, the complete variable domain reads EAGVVQSPRYKIIEKKQPVAFWCNPISGHNTLYWYLQNLGQGPELLIRYENEEAVDDSQLPKDRFSAERLKGVDSTLKIQPAELGDSAVYLCASSTETTGVEQYFGPGTRLTVT.

The J gene is TRBJ2-4, the V gene TRBV7-3, with 7 bases lining up with TRBD2. Germline V gene sequence: CDR1 SGHTA, CDR2 FQGTGA. The CDR3 has 13 residues. V gave up 3 bases and J gave up 8 bases; unmatched junction bases: 4. CDR3: CASSLVREDIQYF. The CDR3 nucleotides are TGTGCCAGCAGCTTGGTCCGGGAGGACATTCAGTACTTC.